Shown below are 7 T cell receptor beta chains from a single sample sequenced in a study of T cells in Graves' hyperthyroidism and ophthalmopathy. RNA transcripts gave rise to amplified TCR beta CDR3 regions. With the HTBI primer set, the TCR CDR3 went through a first round of RT-PCR. MiXCR, run by TCRdb on the multiplex PCR reads, gives a single entry per CDR3 protein. The data hold more than 350,000 distinct CDR3 sequences, with about 16% observed a single time. The sequenced sample was blood. The receptors were sampled from a woman aged 55-70 years with Graves' ophthalmopathy.

This clonotype was counted only a few times. V and J are TRBV10-1 and TRBJ1-1; D is ambiguous. This CDR3 contains 13 residues. Germline CDR1 and CDR2: WNHNN and SYGVQD (reference sequence). V lost 8 bases and J lost 3, with 13 bases in between. CDR3 residues: CASVTRGYTEAFF. CDR3 nucleotide sequence: TGCGCCAGCGTTACTCGTGGGTACACTGAAGCTTTCTTT.

The chain links TRBV30 to TRBJ2-5; 7 nucleotides match TRBD2. The CDR3 has 13 residues. With V trimmed by 5 bases and J by 5 bases, 8 bases remained unmatched. The germline CDR1 and CDR2 sequences are GTSNPN and SVGIG (reference sequence). Here the CDR3 DNA reads TGTGCCTGGGGGGGGGAGGTCCGGGAGACCCAGTACTTC. Translating it yields CAWGGEVRETQYF.

This clonotype has ten or more counts. The chain employs TRBV6-1 and TRBJ1-5; D possibly corresponds to TRBD1 (5 bases). The CDR3 is 16 residues long. Germline loops: CDR1 MNHNS, CDR2 SASEGT. V gave up 6 bases and J gave up 3 bases, with 18 bases separating them. CDR3 loop: CASSRDSRFTNQPQHF. The CDR3 nucleotides are TGTGCCAGCAGCCGGGACTCCCGATTCACCAATCAGCCCCAGCATTTT.

The gene calls are TRBV4-1 and TRBJ2-7; D call uncertain. The germline CDR1 and CDR2 sequences are MGHRA and YSYEKL. Trimming left V 1 base short and J 3 bases short, with 13 bases between. This CDR3 spans 15 amino acids. The CDR3 here is CASSQGLTGNYEQYF. The CDR3 DNA follows: TGCGCCAGCAGCCAAGGCCTGACTGGGAACTACGAGCAGTACTTC.

Ten or more counts support this clonotype. The J gene is TRBJ2-7, the V gene TRBV12-5; D unclear. Germline-derived CDR1 and CDR2 are LGHNT and FRNRAP. Trimming cost V 6 bases and J 0 bases, with 9 bases left between them. The CDR3 runs to 13 residues. The CDR3 nucleotides read TGTGCTAGTGGCGACGGAAGCTCCTACGAGCAGTACTTC. This gives the protein CASGDGSSYEQYF.

The chain recombines TRBV5-1 with TRBJ2-4; D is possibly TRBD1 (6 bases). The CDR3 extends over 14 amino acids. The germline V and J ends were trimmed by 4 bases and 9 bases, with 17 bases remaining between them. From germline, CDR1 is SGHRS and CDR2 YFSETQ. The CDR3 spells CASSTDRGGTIQYF. In DNA form, the CDR3 reads TGCGCCAGCAGCACCGATAGAGGGGGAACCATTCAGTACTTC.

This clonotype appeared many times. The V and J genes are TRBV28 and TRBJ1-1; no clear D gene. Germline V gives CDR1 MDHEN, CDR2 SYDVKM. The CDR3 runs 13 residues. The V end was cut by 1 base, the J end by 8 bases, with 11 bases between. In DNA, the CDR3 is TGTGCCAGCAGTTTATCGGGAGGGAGAGAAGCTTTCTTT. Translating it yields CASSLSGGREAFF.